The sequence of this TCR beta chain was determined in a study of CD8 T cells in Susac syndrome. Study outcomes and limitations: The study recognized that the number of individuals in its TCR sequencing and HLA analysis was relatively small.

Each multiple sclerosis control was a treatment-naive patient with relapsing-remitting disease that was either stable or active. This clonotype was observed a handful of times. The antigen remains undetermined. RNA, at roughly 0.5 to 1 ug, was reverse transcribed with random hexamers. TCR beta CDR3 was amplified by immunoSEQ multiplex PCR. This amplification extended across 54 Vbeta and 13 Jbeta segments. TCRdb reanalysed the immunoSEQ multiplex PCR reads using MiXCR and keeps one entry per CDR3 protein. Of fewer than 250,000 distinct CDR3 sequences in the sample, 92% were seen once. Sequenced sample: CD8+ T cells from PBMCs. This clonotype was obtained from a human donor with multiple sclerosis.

The CDR3 protein is CATVAGGYEQYF. CDR3 sequence (DNA): TGTGCCACCGTAGCGGGGGGCTACGAGCAGTACTTC. This rearrangement joins TRBV2 to TRBJ2-7, with 10 nucleotides matching TRBD2. CDR1 SNHLY and CDR2 FYNNEI come from the germline V gene. The CDR3 covers 12 residues. The trim removed 10 bases at V and 3 bases at J, leaving 3 bases unmatched.